This T cell receptor (beta chain) was sequenced in a study of metastatic and nonmetastatic thyroid tumors. General study points: According to reports, the diversity of TCR beta was significantly higher in malignant thyroid tumors than in benign nodules, and this held in both blood and tumor samples.

Each patient came to thyroid surgery without any prior treatment (of any kind). A remark on this clone: Its cognate antigen is unknown.

Per germline, CDR1 MNHNS and CDR2 SASEGT. The CDR3 runs 16 residues. The junction had 11 bases not matched to a gene; V was cut back by 6 bases and J by 2 bases. TCRdb reprocessed the PCR reads via MiXCR. The table lists around 7,000 clones, roughly 35% of them singletons. V and J are TRBV6-1 and TRBJ2-7; 9 positions match TRBD1. The receptor's source is a female donor with papillary thyroid cancer or a benign thyroid nodule (not recorded which). Some clones in this sample may be carry-over from other donors' samples. Sequenced: adjacent normal tissue. DNA for the CDR3: TGTGCCAGCAGCCAACCGTCCGGGACAGGGACCTACGAGCAGTACTTC. As protein: CASSQPSGTGTYEQYF.